A single sample is the source of the 9 T cell receptor beta chains below, sequenced in a study of Tregs in tolerant kidney transplant recipients (dated by TCRdb to about 2019). The library was obtained by the immunoSEQ multiplex PCR assay. The table comes from immuneACCESS by way of TCRdb, which keeps in-frame sequences with V and J called. Part of the clones is missing from these tables; in studies checked, under half for an unresolved V gene and the rest for unknown reasons. The sample yields some 250,000 clones; roughly 80% were counted once. 0.5% to 0.65% of the sample is held by the ten biggest clonotypes. Material for sequencing was CD4+ T cells from blood. The receptor set was obtained from a human donor in good health.

This rearrangement joins TRBV6-5 to TRBJ1-5; no reliable D call. Germline V CDR1 and CDR2: MNHEY, SVGAGI. The CDR3 consists of 15 residues. V lost 6 bases and J lost 0, with 12 bases in between. The CDR3: CASRVTPYSNQPQHF. As DNA, the CDR3 is TGTGCCAGCAGGGTGACACCCTATAGCAATCAGCCCCAGCATTTT.

CDR3 nucleotide sequence: TGTGCCAGCAGTTCACAAGGACAGGCTAGCACAGATACGCAGTATTTT. This translates into CASSSQGQASTDTQYF. V usage is TRBV6-6 and J usage is TRBJ2-3; 7 bases align to TRBD1. Looked up from germline, CDR1 is MNHNY and CDR2 is SVGAGI (reference sequence). The CDR3 is made up of 16 amino acids. V lost 4 bases to trimming and J lost 0 bases; unmatched junction nucleotides: 7.

The rearrangement joins TRBV30 to TRBJ1-6; no clear D gene. V lost 3 bases and J 0 bases, leaving 15 bases between the germline ends. CDR3 size: 17 residues. Looked up from germline, CDR1 is GTSNPN and CDR2 is SVGIG (reference sequence). This chain's CDR3 is CAWSVSGLSSYNSPLHF. The CDR3 DNA follows: TGTGCCTGGAGCGTATCTGGGCTGAGCTCCTATAATTCACCCCTCCACTTT. The variable domain in full, with the rest retrieved from reference TRBV30 and TRBJ1-6, is SQTIHQWPATLVQPVGSPLSLECTVEGTSNPNLYWYRQAAGRGLQLLFYSVGIGQISSEVPQNLSASRPQDRQFILSSKKLLLSDSGFYLCAWSVSGLSSYNSPLHFGNGTRLTVT.

V gene TRBV7-2 combines with J gene TRBJ2-3, with D perhaps TRBD2 (6 bases). Germline V lookup: CDR1 SGHTA, CDR2 FQGNSA. The V end lost 10 bases, the J end lost 2 bases, and 16 bases lay between the germline ends. This CDR3 has 14 amino acids. CDR3 region: CAMRLALVTDTQYF. In DNA form, the CDR3 reads TGTGCCATGCGGCTAGCGCTTGTCACAGATACGCAGTATTTT. Full variable domain (outside the CDR3, taken from reference TRBV7-2 and TRBJ2-3): GAGVSQSPSNKVTEKGKDVELRCDPISGHTALYWYRQSLGQGLEFLIYFQGNSAPDKSGLPSDRFSAERTGGSVSTLTIQRTQQEDSAVYLCAMRLALVTDTQYFGPGTRLTVL.

This clone was found a few times. The chain has TRBV7-9 and TRBJ2-1; 8 bases fit TRBD1. The germline CDR1 and CDR2 sequences are SEHNR and FQNEAQ (reference sequence). After removal of 1 base from V and 7 bases from J, the junction contained 9 bases not matched to a gene. CDR3 length equals 16 residues. Here the CDR3 reads CASSLVRTGSINEQFF. The CDR3 bases are TGTGCCAGCAGCTTAGTTAGGACAGGGTCGATTAATGAGCAGTTCTTC.

V gene TRBV4-1 combines with J gene TRBJ1-5; D perhaps matches TRBD1 (6 bases). V was clipped by 5 bases and J by 2 bases, with 13 bases between them. This CDR3 comprises 15 residues. Germline assignment: CDR1 MGHRA and CDR2 YSYEKL. The DNA of the CDR3 is TGCGCCAGCAGCGTCAGGGGTTTGGGCAATCAGCCCCAGCATTTT. Amino acids: CASSVRGLGNQPQHF.

The chain has TRBV2 and TRBJ1-2, with TRBD1 as a possible D gene (5 bases). Per germline, CDR1 SNHLY and CDR2 FYNNEI. The V end was cut by 4 bases, the J end by 3 bases, with 6 bases between. This CDR3 has 12 residues. The chain's CDR3 is CASSAQDYGYTF. The CDR3 DNA reads TGTGCCAGCAGTGCACAGGACTATGGCTACACCTTC. The full variable domain, completed using reference TRBV2 and TRBJ1-2, is EPEVTQTPSHQVTQMGQEVILRCVPISNHLYFYWYRQILGQKVEFLVSFYNNEISEKSEIFDDQFSVERPDGSNFTLKIRSTKLEDSAMYFCASSAQDYGYTFGSGTRLTVV.

This clone was counted a few times. The V call is TRBV6-6, the J call TRBJ2-7, with a weak D call TRBD1 (5 bases). CDR1 and CDR2 from the germline V gene are MNHNY and SVGAGI (reference sequence). V was clipped by 2 bases and J by 2 bases, with 13 bases between them. This CDR3 region has 15 residues. This CDR3 reads CASSYGGLGPYEQYF. The CDR3, as DNA: TGTGCCAGCAGTTACGGTGGTCTGGGGCCCTACGAGCAGTACTTC.

The rearrangement links TRBV11-3 to TRBJ2-7; TRBD2 matches 8 bases. This CDR3 is 14 amino acids long. Losses at the gene ends were 5 bases for V and 2 bases for J; bases not matched to a gene: 5. Germline assignment: CDR1 SGHNT and CDR2 YENEEA. The CDR3 DNA sequence: TGTGCCAGCAGCCGAGCGGGGGTTCCCTACGAGCAGTACTTC. Translation gives CASSRAGVPYEQYF.